The 29 T cell receptor beta chains in this list originate from one sample, sequenced in a study of blood T cells in healthy people across ages. It was with a sample-barcoded 5' primer and a J-beta primer mix that a second PCR of roughly 6 to 12 cycles was run. TCRdb fed the 5' RACE reads into MiXCR, producing one record per CDR3 protein. In the table there are about 930,000 distinct CDR3 sequences, almost 30% of which are singletons. This sample also appeared in a second study, on T cells of mothers and their children.

Sequencing was performed on blood. The receptors come from a woman in her thirties or forties in good health.

This clonotype was detected only a few times. The CDR3 sequence: CASSLAIGTETQYF. In DNA form, the CDR3 reads TGTGCCAGCAGCTTAGCGATTGGGACAGAGACCCAGTACTTC. V usage is TRBV7-2 and J usage is TRBJ2-5; D may correspond to TRBD1 or TRBD2 (5 bases each). Germline V lookup: CDR1 SGHTA, CDR2 FQGNSA. The ends were cut back, 0 bases at V and 4 bases at J, with 9 bases in the middle. The CDR3 spans 14 residues.

The CDR3 DNA is TGTGCCAGCAGCCCTAACCAGGGCGTAAGGCAGTTCTTC. Protein product: CASSPNQGVRQFF. The chain is built from TRBV9 and TRBJ2-1, with a tentative D call TRBD1 (5 bases). The V end was cut by 4 bases, the J end by 12 bases, with 17 bases between. Germline V CDR1 and CDR2: SGDLS, YYNGEE. The CDR3 has 13 residues.

In its sample, this clonotype was seen a few times. This rearrangement joins TRBV27 to TRBJ2-1; 8 nucleotides agree with TRBD2. The germline CDR1 and CDR2 sequences are MNHEY and SMNVEV (reference sequence). The V and J ends lost 4 bases and 12 bases, in that order; junction bases with no gene match: 5. This CDR3 is built from 12 residues. CDR3 sequence: CASSSPGTRQFF. CDR3 sequence (DNA): TGTGCCAGCAGTTCGCCCGGGACTAGGCAGTTCTTC.

This clonotype was observed at least ten times. The chain carries TRBV12-3 or TRBV12-4 and TRBJ2-7; D might be TRBD1 (5 bases). This CDR3 comprises 12 residues. V was clipped by 3 bases and J by 7 bases, with 10 bases between them. This CDR3 reads CASSFFPGEQYF. CDR3 nucleotides: TGTGCCAGCAGTTTTTTCCCAGGGGAGCAGTACTTC.

This clonotype came up once. This chain links TRBV2 with TRBJ2-3; 7 nucleotides line up with TRBD2. Looked up from germline, CDR1 is SNHLY and CDR2 is FYNNEI. V lost 3 bases and J lost 0; bases outside the gene matches: 15. The CDR3 sequence is 19 residues long. CDR3 DNA: TGTGCCAGCAGTGACTCGGACGGGGGGACCCAGCCTAGCACAGATACGCAGTATTTT. Protein: CASSDSDGGTQPSTDTQYF. The full variable domain, its missing parts supplied by reference TRBV2 and TRBJ2-3, is EPEVTQTPSHQVTQMGQEVILRCVPISNHLYFYWYRQILGQKVEFLVSFYNNEISEKSEIFDDQFSVERPDGSNFTLKIRSTKLEDSAMYFCASSDSDGGTQPSTDTQYFGPGTRLTVL.

The chain has TRBV3-1 and TRBJ1-2; D is ambiguous. CDR1 is LGHDT and CDR2 is YNNKEL in the germline V gene (reference sequence). V lost 1 base and J lost 6, with 12 bases in between. This CDR3 is built from 14 residues. This CDR3 is CASSQVSSGHGYTF. The CDR3 DNA is TGTGCCAGCAGCCAAGTATCCTCAGGCCATGGCTACACCTTC.

The chain has TRBV10-3 and TRBJ2-3; D is possibly TRBD1 (6 bases). With 8 bases removed from V and 11 bases from J, the gap between germline ends came to 11 bases. Germline CDR1 and CDR2: ENHRY and SYGVKD. This CDR3 is built from 10 residues. The chain's CDR3 is CAIGTSKQYF. CDR3 in DNA: TGTGCCATCGGGACAAGTAAGCAGTATTTT.

This clonotype has a handful of counts. CDR3 nucleotide sequence: TGCGCCAGCAGCTCGAGGGTCGGGGAGACCCAGTACTTC. Translating it yields CASSSRVGETQYF. V is TRBV5-1 and J is TRBJ2-5, with D perhaps TRBD2 (5 bases). Trimming stripped 3 bases from V and 5 bases from J, with 11 bases between. Germline lookup yields CDR1 SGHRS and CDR2 YFSETQ. This CDR3 is 13 amino acids long.

The chain recombines TRBV6-5 with TRBJ1-2; D is possibly TRBD1 (5 bases). CDR3 length: 15 amino acids. Per the germline V gene, CDR1 is MNHEY and CDR2 is SVGAGI. Trimming stripped 0 bases from V and 4 bases from J, with 12 bases between. The CDR3, as DNA: TGTGCCAGCAGTTACTCGGCGGGACGGGGCTATGGCTACACCTTC. Translated, it gives CASSYSAGRGYGYTF.

The chain has TRBV2 and TRBJ2-1, with 8 bases lining up with TRBD2. The CDR3 sequence is 16 residues long. Germline V lookup: CDR1 SNHLY, CDR2 FYNNEI. The trim removed 2 bases at V and 4 bases at J, leaving 7 bases unmatched. The CDR3 here is CASSENGGAYYNEQFF. Here the CDR3 DNA reads TGTGCCAGCAGTGAAAACGGGGGGGCTTATTACAATGAGCAGTTCTTC.

A few counts support this clonotype. The chain recombines TRBV27 with TRBJ2-3; 7 bases agree with TRBD1. V shed 5 bases, J shed 2 bases, and the junction held 16 bases outside the gene matches. From germline, CDR1 is MNHEY and CDR2 SMNVEV (reference sequence). CDR3 length: 18 amino acids. CDR3 sequence reads: CASSRRPGQQIFTDTQYF. DNA of the CDR3: TGTGCCAGCAGTCGAAGACCGGGACAGCAAATATTCACAGATACGCAGTATTTT.

In its sample, this clonotype was seen many times. The gene calls are TRBV20-1 and TRBJ2-1; D is unresolved. V was trimmed by 0 bases and J by 9 bases, leaving 12 bases between them. The germline V gene encodes CDR1 DFQATT and CDR2 SNEGSKA (reference sequence). The CDR3 spans 13 residues. CDR3 protein: CSARDRAPGEQFF. The CDR3, as DNA: TGCAGTGCTAGAGATCGGGCGCCGGGTGAGCAGTTCTTC.

V gene TRBV29-1 combines with J gene TRBJ1-1; tentative D call: TRBD1 (5 bases). V lost 4 bases and J lost 3, with 9 bases in between. From germline, CDR1 is SQVTM and CDR2 ANQGSEA. This CDR3 region has 12 residues. This chain's CDR3 is CSVGRADTEAFF. Here the CDR3 DNA reads TGCAGCGTTGGCAGGGCAGACACTGAAGCTTTCTTT.

This clonotype was counted only a few times. The CDR3 here is CAWRGQPSSYEQYF. The CDR3 DNA reads as TGTGCCTGGAGGGGACAGCCGTCCTCCTACGAGCAGTACTTC. The chain carries TRBV30 and TRBJ2-7; 7 bases are a match to TRBD1. V lost 3 bases to trimming and J lost 0 bases; unmatched junction nucleotides: 5. The CDR3 covers 14 residues. The germline V gene has CDR1 GTSNPN and CDR2 SVGIG (reference sequence).

This clonotype has at least ten counts. The V and J genes are TRBV27 and TRBJ2-1; D remains unclear. Germline CDR1 is MNHEY and CDR2 is SMNVEV (reference sequence). Trimming stripped 6 bases from V and 3 bases from J, with 6 bases between. The CDR3 runs 12 residues. CDR3 nucleotides: TGTGCCAGCAGCGACGGCTACAATGAGCAGTTCTTC. This gives the protein CASSDGYNEQFF.

As for this clonotype: This may stem from a read error, because a much larger clone lies one nucleotide away. The J gene is TRBJ2-7, the V gene TRBV6-5, with D perhaps TRBD1 (5 bases). The germline gives CDR1 MNHEY, CDR2 SVGAGI. The CDR3 runs 13 residues. The CDR3 is CVSSSQVSYEQYF. CDR3 in DNA: TGTGTCAGCAGCTCACAGGTCTCCTACGAGCAGTACTTC.

This chain links TRBV24-1 with TRBJ2-1, with TRBD1 identical over 9 bases. The CDR3 consists of 16 residues. CDR1 and CDR2 from the germline V gene are KGHDR and SFDVKD. The V gene end was trimmed by 3 bases and the J gene end by 8 bases; junction bases not matched to a gene: 10. CDR3 sequence reads: CATSDPGTGNGHEQFF. For the CDR3, the DNA is TGTGCCACCAGTGATCCCGGGACAGGGAATGGGCATGAGCAGTTCTTC.

In its sample, this clonotype was seen a few times. The V call is TRBV3-1, the J call TRBJ1-2, with TRBD1 identical over 10 bases. The CDR3 has 13 amino acids. CDR1 is LGHDT and CDR2 is YNNKEL in the germline V gene (reference sequence). The V and J ends lost 5 bases and 7 bases, in that order; junction bases with no gene match: 4. The DNA of the CDR3 is TGTGCCAGCAGCGTGGGACAGGGGACTGGCTACACCTTC. Protein: CASSVGQGTGYTF.

This clonotype was counted at least ten times. No DNA is shown, since the ends of the CDR3 on it are uncertain; the CDR3 is the one TCRdb lists. The gene calls are TRBV6-1 and TRBJ1-1. The V gene's germline CDR1 is MNHNS and CDR2 SASEGT. With termini counted, the CDR3 has 12 amino acids. The CDR3 region is CASILANTEAFF.

The V and J genes are TRBV15 and TRBJ2-2; TRBD1 aligns across 7 bases. This CDR3 region has 16 residues. V gave up 1 base and J gave up 2 bases; unmatched junction bases: 4. Germline V gene data show CDR1 as LNHNV and CDR2 as YYDKDF (reference sequence). The CDR3 coding sequence is TGTGCCACCAGCAGAGTGGGGACAGATAACACCGGGGAGCTGTTTTTT. This codes for CATSRVGTDNTGELFF.

Details on this clonotype: Given a much more abundant clone one base away, this may be a read error. The chain couples TRBV12-3 or TRBV12-4 to TRBJ1-2; TRBD1 agrees at 11 bases. V dropped 10 bases and J dropped 8; count of bases not matched to a gene: 12. The CDR3 loop spans 14 amino acids. The CDR3 DNA is TGTGCCACCGCCCCGGGACAGGGGGGATTCGGCTACACCTTC. It codes for CATAPGQGGFGYTF.

The V and J genes are TRBV5-6 and TRBJ1-1, with D unclear. Germline V gene sequence: CDR1 SGHDT, CDR2 YYEEEE. This CDR3 region has 14 residues. Trimming took off 1 base at V and 10 bases at J, with 17 bases between the two ends. The chain's CDR3 is CASSLPLSGMGAFF. CDR3 DNA: TGTGCCAGCAGCTTGCCTCTATCGGGGATGGGAGCTTTCTTT.

The chain uses TRBV30 and TRBJ2-7; D is possibly TRBD1 or TRBD2 (5 bases each). Germline CDR1 and CDR2: GTSNPN and SVGIG (reference sequence). This CDR3 has 13 residues. V shed 4 bases and J shed 3 bases, with 13 bases lying between them. The CDR3 spells CAWTSGAYYEQYF. The CDR3 coding sequence is TGTGCCTGGACATCCGGGGCATACTACGAGCAGTACTTC. The full variable domain, with the rest looked up from reference TRBV30 and TRBJ2-7, is SQTIHQWPATLVQPVGSPLSLECTVEGTSNPNLYWYRQAAGRGLQLLFYSVGIGQISSEVPQNLSASRPQDRQFILSSKKLLLSDSGFYLCAWTSGAYYEQYFGPGTRLTVT.

The chain combines TRBV18 with TRBJ2-5; 9 nucleotides line up with TRBD1. J lost 5 bases, V lost 5 bases, and 9 bases had no gene match. The germline V gene has CDR1 KGHSH and CDR2 LQKENI. The CDR3 runs 15 residues. The CDR3 region is CASSKDRGREETQYF. DNA for the CDR3: TGTGCCAGCTCAAAGGACAGGGGACGAGAGGAGACCCAGTACTTC.

This clonotype was seen at least ten times. The chain recombines TRBV20-1 with TRBJ1-2; TRBD1 aligns across 9 bases. CDR3 size: 12 residues. Germline trimming cut 6 bases from V and 4 bases from J; bases unmatched to any gene: 3. The germline V gene has CDR1 DFQATT and CDR2 SNEGSKA (reference sequence). CDR3 region: CSATDRGYGYTF. The CDR3 region has the DNA TGCAGTGCGACGGACAGGGGCTATGGCTACACCTTC.

The genes are TRBV28 and TRBJ2-3, with 10 bases matching TRBD2. The V segment lost 1 base and the J segment 2 bases; nucleotides outside the gene matches: 6. The germline V gene encodes CDR1 MDHEN and CDR2 SYDVKM. This CDR3 is built from 17 residues. CDR3: CASSLFGAGGPTDTQYF. In nucleotides, the CDR3 is TGTGCCAGCAGTTTATTTGGAGCGGGGGGGCCCACAGATACGCAGTATTTT. The whole variable domain, filled in from reference TRBV28 and TRBJ2-3, reads DVKVTQSSRYLVKRTGEKVFLECVQDMDHENMFWYRQDPGLGLRLIYFSYDVKMKEKGDIPEGYSVSREKKERFSLILESASTNQTSMYLCASSLFGAGGPTDTQYFGPGTRLTVL.

The genes are TRBV30 and TRBJ2-2, with D hard to call. The V gene lost 3 bases and the J gene lost 3 bases, with 5 bases spanning the gap. The CDR3 spans 12 residues. Germline CDR1 GTSNPN, CDR2 SVGIG (reference sequence). The CDR3 DNA reads as TGTGCCTGGAGACCTCACACCGGGGAGCTGTTTTTT. Translation: CAWRPHTGELFF.

This chain links TRBV5-1 with TRBJ2-3; a possible D gene is TRBD2 (5 bases). The CDR3 runs to 15 residues. Trimming stripped 4 bases from V and 3 bases from J, with 15 bases between. CDR1 SGHRS and CDR2 YFSETQ come from the germline V gene. The DNA of the CDR3 is TGCGCCAGCAGCCCAGGAGGTTCCCAGACAGATACGCAGTATTTT. Amino acid sequence: CASSPGGSQTDTQYF.

A word on this clonotype: A much larger clone is a single base away; this may be a read error. J is TRBJ2-7 and V is TRBV30; D is perhaps TRBD2 (6 bases). The V gene's germline CDR1 is GTSNPN and CDR2 SVGIG (reference sequence). This CDR3 contains 15 residues. The CDR3 DNA reads as TGTGCCTGGAGTCTGTCGGGGGTGAGCTCCTACAAGCAGTACTTC. This codes for CAWSLSGVSSYKQYF.